This T cell receptor beta chain was captured by sequencing in a study of shared clonotypes between healthy human individuals. Germline V gene lookup returns CDR1 SGHRS and CDR2 YFSETQ. The CDR3 is 13 residues long. V was cut by 5 bases and J by 1 base, with 9 bases left in between. Data came from immunoSEQ multiplex PCR; TCRdb stores just in-frame clones and leaves some out. The sample consists of about 480,000 clones, less than 85% of them appearing once. What was sequenced was PBMCs. The sequence was collected from a woman in her thirties or forties in good health. Some clones in this sample may be carry-over from other donors' samples. This chain connects TRBV5-1 to TRBJ1-1; D remains ambiguous. In DNA form, the CDR3 reads TGCGCCAGCAGACTTAACGGGAACACTGAAGCTTTCTTT. This sequence encodes CASRLNGNTEAFF.